The clone carrying this TCR beta chain showed up many times. First-strand cDNA relied on TRAV- and TRBV-specific primers spanning alpha and beta chains. With a V-primer adapter and a constant-region primer, TCRs were amplified for about 22 PCR cycles. TCRdb reanalysed the reads using MiXCR and keeps one entry per CDR3 protein. The sample gives 75,000 to 95,000 distinct CDR3 sequences, less than 25% of which show up once; more than 10% is in the top ten. This sample was taken from a study of low-dose radiotherapy and immunotherapy resistance in tumors. The overall study: Cyclophosphamide went in intravenously at 200 mg/m2 every two weeks, one day before radiation and immunotherapy.

The time point: after trial treatment. This sample's treatment: LDRT plus nivolumab, ipilimumab, low-dose cyclophosphamide and aspirin (RACIN trial). The treatment that donors received included nivolumab, ipilimumab, aspirin, low-dose cyclophosphamide and low-dose radiotherapy. Eligible patients had advanced solid tumors lacking tumor-infiltrating lymphocytes. The CDR3 is 15 residues long. CDR1 and CDR2 from the germline V gene are SNHLY and FYNNEI. V gave up 6 bases and J gave up 3 bases, with 14 bases separating them. This clonotype was obtained from a female donor with ovarian cancer. The specimen was PBMCs, collected after low-dose radiotherapy plus immunotherapy. The J gene is TRBJ1-4, the V gene TRBV2; D is possibly TRBD1 (6 bases). The CDR3 region has the DNA TGTGCCAGCAGGGAAACGGGGGCACCTAATGAAAAACTGTTTTTT. This encodes CASRETGAPNEKLFF.